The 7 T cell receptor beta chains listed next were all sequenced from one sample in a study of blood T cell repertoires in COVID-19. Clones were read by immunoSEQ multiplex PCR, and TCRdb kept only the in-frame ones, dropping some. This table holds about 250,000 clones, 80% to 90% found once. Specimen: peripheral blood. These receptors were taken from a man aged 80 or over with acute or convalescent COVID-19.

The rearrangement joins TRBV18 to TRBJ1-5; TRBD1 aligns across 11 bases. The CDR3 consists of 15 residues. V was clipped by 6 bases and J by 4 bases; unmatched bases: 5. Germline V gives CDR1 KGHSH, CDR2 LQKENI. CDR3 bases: TGTGCCAGCTCGCTGGGACAGGGGGAAAATCAGCCCCAGCATTTT. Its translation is CASSLGQGENQPQHF.

CDR3 region: CASSYGGPTGVGTEAFF. Written as DNA, the CDR3 is TGTGCCAGCAGTTACGGTGGGCCAACAGGGGTCGGGACTGAAGCTTTCTTT. The chain carries TRBV6-2 or TRBV6-3 and TRBJ1-1; TRBD1 matches 7 bases. Germline CDR1 MNHEY, CDR2 SVGEGT. CDR3 length equals 17 residues. V dropped 2 bases and J dropped 5; count of bases not matched to a gene: 14.

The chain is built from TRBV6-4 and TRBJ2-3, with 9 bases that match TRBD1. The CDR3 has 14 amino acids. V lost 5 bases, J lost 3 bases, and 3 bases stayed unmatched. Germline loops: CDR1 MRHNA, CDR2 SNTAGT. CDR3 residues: CASSLDRGTDTQYF. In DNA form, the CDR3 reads TGTGCCAGCAGTCTGGACAGGGGAACAGATACGCAGTATTTT.

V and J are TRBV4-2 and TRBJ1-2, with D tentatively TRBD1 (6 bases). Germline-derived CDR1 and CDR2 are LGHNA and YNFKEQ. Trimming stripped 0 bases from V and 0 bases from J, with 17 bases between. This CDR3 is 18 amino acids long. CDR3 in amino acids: CASSQDRRSTGTNYGYTF. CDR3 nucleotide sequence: TGTGCCAGCAGCCAAGATCGGCGGAGTACAGGGACTAACTATGGCTACACCTTC.

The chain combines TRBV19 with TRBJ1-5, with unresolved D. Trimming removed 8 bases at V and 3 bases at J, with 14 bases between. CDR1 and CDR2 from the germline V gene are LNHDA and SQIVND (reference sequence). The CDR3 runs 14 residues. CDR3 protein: CASSDTYSNQPQHF. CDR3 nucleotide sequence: TGTGCCAGTTCAGACACCTATTCCAATCAGCCCCAGCATTTT.

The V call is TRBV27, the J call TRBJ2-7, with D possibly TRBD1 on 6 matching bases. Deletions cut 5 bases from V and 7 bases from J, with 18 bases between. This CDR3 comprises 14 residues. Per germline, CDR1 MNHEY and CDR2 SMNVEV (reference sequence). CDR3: CASSLTRTELEQYF. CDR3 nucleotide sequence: TGTGCCAGCAGTCTCACCCGGACAGAGTTAGAGCAGTACTTC.

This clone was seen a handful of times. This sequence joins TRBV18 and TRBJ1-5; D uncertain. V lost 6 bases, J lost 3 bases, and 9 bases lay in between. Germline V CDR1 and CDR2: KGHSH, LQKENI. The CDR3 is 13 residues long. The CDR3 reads CASSSGPNQPQHF. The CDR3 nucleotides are TGTGCCAGCTCGTCGGGTCCCAATCAGCCCCAGCATTTT.